The 14 T cell receptor beta chains below come from one sample, sequenced in a study of CD8+CD57+ T cells in acquired aplastic anemia (dated by TCRdb to 2016 to 2019). Expansion of CD8+CD57+ cells had been shown by flow cytometry in the patients chosen for sequencing. Sequencing was performed on an Illumina HiSeq 2000. Genomic DNA served as template for TCR beta VDJ combination and CDR3 sequence profiling. TCRdb itself trimmed the public reads at Q25 with fastp, ran MiXCR and retained productive beta chains. Rows are unified per CDR3 protein, each entry keeping the most common DNA and genes. The sample has about 260,000 distinct CDR3 sequences on record, less than 85% of them singletons. The top ten clones comprise roughly two fifths of the sample. What was sequenced was sorted CD4+, CD8+, or CD8+CD57+ T cells (not recorded which) from PBMCs. All receptors come from a human donor with aplastic anemia.

V and J are TRBV24-1 and TRBJ2-1, with 13 nucleotides matching TRBD2. The J segment lost 7 bases and the V segment lost 0 bases, leaving 8 bases of the junction unmatched. The V gene's germline CDR1 is KGHDR and CDR2 SFDVKD. CDR3 length: 18 amino acids. Here the CDR3 DNA reads TGTGCCACCAGTGATTTGCGTGAGGGACTAGCGGGAAAAAATGAGCAGTTCTTC. The encoded protein is CATSDLREGLAGKNEQFF.

The rearrangement joins TRBV7-9 to TRBJ1-1, with D unclear. The CDR3 is made up of 15 amino acids. Germline CDR1 reads SEHNR; CDR2 reads FQNEAQ (reference sequence). V dropped 0 bases and J dropped 8 bases, with 16 bases sitting between them. The CDR3 nucleotides read TGTGCCAGCAGCTTAGCGGGTAGCGGCGGCACCGAAGCTTTCTTT. It translates to CASSLAGSGGTEAFF.

Of note for this clonotype: The junction departs from germline at one end; a sequencing error may be responsible. This chain joins TRBV7-8 and TRBJ2-7; D possibly corresponds to TRBD2 (6 bases). Germline lookup yields CDR1 SGHVS and CDR2 FQNEAQ. The CDR3 runs 15 residues. The chain's CDR3 is CASSLAGGPDSEHYF. The CDR3 DNA is TGTGCCAGCAGCTTAGCGGGAGGTCCCGATTCGGAGCATTACTTC.

A word on this clonotype: Germline is not matched at one junction end, which may reflect a read error. The chain has TRBV19 and TRBJ2-1; TRBD1 matches at 9 bases. This CDR3 has 15 amino acids. Germline V gene sequence: CDR1 LNHDA, CDR2 SQIVND (reference sequence). Here the CDR3 reads CSRTRTGASSNEQFF. The CDR3 DNA follows: TGTTCCAGAACTAGGACAGGGGCCTCTTCCAATGAGCAGTTCTTC.

In regard to this clonotype: At one end, the junction sequence differs from germline, possibly due to a read error. The chain uses TRBV19 and TRBJ1-4; 12 nucleotides match TRBD1. The CDR3 runs to 16 residues. The V gene's germline CDR1 is LNHDA and CDR2 SQIVND (reference sequence). The CDR3 spells CASSEAGTGGYEKLFF. Here the CDR3 DNA reads TGTGCCAGTAGTGAAGCAGGGACAGGGGGCTATGAAAAATTGTTTTTT. Filled out from reference TRBV19 and TRBJ1-4, the complete variable domain reads DGGITQSPKYLFRKEGQNVTLSCEQNLNHDAMYWYRQDPGQGLRLIYYSQIVNDFQKGDIAEGYSVSREKKESFPLTVTSAQKNPTAFYLCASSEAGTGGYEKLFFGSGTQLSVL.

A word on this clonotype: The junction shows a germline mismatch at one end, possibly a read error. The J gene is TRBJ1-3, the V gene TRBV5-1; D uncertain. Germline V gene lookup returns CDR1 SGHRS and CDR2 YFSETQ. This CDR3 contains 13 residues. CDR3 in amino acids: CASSRTSLNTIYF. In DNA, the CDR3 is TGTGCCAGCAGCCGGACTTCACTGAACACCATATATTTT.

The chain joins TRBV9 to TRBJ2-5; D is uncertain. Germline V CDR1 and CDR2: SGDLS, YYNGEE. CDR3 length: 12 amino acids. Trimming pared 7 bases from V and 8 bases from J, leaving 15 bases between. The CDR3 region has the DNA TGTGCCAGCCAGGTAGGTACGGATACCCAGTACTTC. It yields the protein CASQVGTDTQYF.

The gene calls are TRBV7-3 and TRBJ2-7; 8 bases map to TRBD2. The J segment lost 7 bases and the V segment lost 4 bases, leaving 15 bases of the junction unmatched. The CDR3 loop spans 16 amino acids. Germline CDR1 is SGHTA and CDR2 is FQGTGA. Written as DNA, the CDR3 is TGTGCCAGCAGCTCACCGGGAGGGTCGTACAATGAGGAGCAGTACGTC. Translated, it gives CASSSPGGSYNEEQYV.

The chain employs TRBV7-2 and TRBJ2-1, with a tentative D call TRBD2 (6 bases). This CDR3 region has 16 residues. The germline V gene has CDR1 SGHTA and CDR2 FQGNSA. With 3 bases removed from V and 8 bases from J, the gap between germline ends came to 20 bases. The CDR3 protein is CASSFQGGRGSHEQFF. CDR3 coding DNA: TGTGCCAGCAGCTTTCAGGGAGGCCGGGGGAGCCATGAGCAGTTCTTC.

The V call is TRBV25-1, the J call TRBJ2-7; no definite D call. Trimming cost V 5 bases and J 3 bases, with 8 bases left between them. The germline V gene has CDR1 MGHDK and CDR2 SYGVNS. The CDR3 consists of 12 residues. CDR3 sequence: CASSCPVYEQYF. In DNA, the CDR3 is TGTGCCAGCAGTTGTCCCGTCTACGAGCAGTACTTC.

This sequence joins TRBV20-1 and TRBJ2-5; 7 bases are a match to TRBD1. This CDR3 has 14 residues. J gave up 6 bases and V 6 bases, and 13 bases lay outside the gene matches. Germline V CDR1 and CDR2: DFQATT, SNEGSKA (reference sequence). The CDR3 coding sequence is TGCAGTGCCATCAGGGGGAGAGCCATGAAGACCCAGTACTTC. It specifies CSAIRGRAMKTQYF.

Regarding this clonotype: The missing conserved phenylalanine or tryptophan at the end of this CDR3 makes a read error likely. CDR3 DNA: TGTGCCAGCAGTTTTGGGGGGGGGCATGGGCAGTTCTAC. Translating it yields CASSFGGGHGQFY. The chain has TRBV7-9 and TRBJ2-1, with D possibly matching TRBD2 (7 bases). The V end lost 6 bases, the J end lost 12 bases, and 18 bases lay between the germline ends. Germline V CDR1 and CDR2: SEHNR, FQNEAQ (reference sequence). CDR3 length: 13 amino acids.

This clonotype occurred a few times. The chain recombines TRBV27 with TRBJ2-2; D might be TRBD1 (6 bases). With 6 bases removed from V and 1 base from J, the gap between germline ends came to 6 bases. Germline CDR1 reads MNHEY; CDR2 reads SMNVEV (reference sequence). The CDR3 contains 13 residues. CDR3 loop: CASRQGNTGELFF. The CDR3 nucleotides read TGTGCCAGCAGACAGGGGAACACCGGGGAGCTGTTTTTT.

A word on this clonotype: At one end, the junction sequence differs from germline, possibly due to a read error. V gene TRBV7-6 combines with J gene TRBJ2-6, with D possibly TRBD1 on 6 matching bases. Germline V CDR1 and CDR2: SGHVS, FNYEAQ. CDR3 length equals 17 residues. In DNA form, the CDR3 reads TGTGCCAGCACCTTAGCCCACGGGACAAAAGAGACCCAGGTCCTGACTTTC. Its protein product is CASTLAHGTKETQVLTF.